A selection of T cell receptor beta chains follows, all from one sample in a study of T-cell reconstitution after alpha-beta-depleted transplantation in children. Using its own MiXCR run on the PCR reads, TCRdb lists one record per CDR3 protein. The table has 780,000 or so distinct CDR3 sequences, around 17% seen once. Source: PBMCs, mostly from graft donor cells, taken 360 days after TCRalphabeta/CD19-depleted stem cell transplant. The receptors originated from a male patient under 18 who had a stem cell transplant for acute lymphoblastic leukemia, so the T cells may come from the graft donor. Each CDR3 is given without its conserved first and last residue. Not all rows give a size; the values are once, few, many and, for expanded clones, a class.

j_call	v_call	clone_size	cdr3_aa
TRBJ2-5	TRBV2	-	ASLFLTQETQY
TRBJ2-4	TRBV5-1	few	ASSDRKNIQY
TRBJ2-5	TRBV5-1	-	ASSFSLEGGPETQY
TRBJ2-1	TRBV4-1	-	ASSQDRGGANEQF
TRBJ2-6	TRBV5-1	-	ASSLVMGSGANVLT
TRBJ2-7	TRBV11-2	-	ASSLGDSTTYEQY
TRBJ2-7	TRBV4-1	many	ASSQVTGNSYEQY
TRBJ2-1	TRBV5-1	-	ASSLALRAGQDEQF
TRBJ1-3	TRBV25-1	-	ASAGTGKGDTIY
TRBJ1-2	TRBV28	-	ASREGPLYGYT
TRBJ2-7	TRBV7-8	few	ASSPVAGDLYEQY
TRBJ1-1	TRBV4-1	once	ASSQVGAYTEAF
TRBJ2-1	TRBV4-1	-	ASSQQRLASHNEQF
TRBJ2-3	TRBV6-1	-	ASSMTRQGIKADTQY
TRBJ2-3	TRBV20-1	-	SARDRGRAGDTQY
TRBJ2-1	TRBV4-2	-	ASSRRDLHNEQF
TRBJ2-7	TRBV20-1	few	SARNPGDGSYEQY
TRBJ2-7	TRBV28	-	ASSPMDRYEQY
TRBJ2-7	TRBV27	-	ASSLSIGLAGEQY
TRBJ2-7	TRBV20-1	many	SARATYEQY
TRBJ2-1	TRBV6-2/TRBV6-3	-	ASSYSLAGGPVSSYNEQF
TRBJ2-7	TRBV7-9	few	ASSLGPSGSPPY
TRBJ2-3	TRBV29-1	few	SVLFLTGTDTQY
TRBJ2-7	TRBV5-1	few	ASSLTASSASRSEQY
TRBJ2-5	TRBV29-1	few	SVDRWEDQETQY
TRBJ2-5	TRBV2	few	ASGLLAAQETQY
TRBJ1-6	TRBV27	-	ASSYQGNSPLH
TRBJ1-4	TRBV3-1	-	ASSWGQNNEKLF
TRBJ2-7	TRBV4-1	-	ASSLGPGLGRYEQY
TRBJ1-2	TRBV5-1	-	ASSLYWEQDGGYT
TRBJ2-7	TRBV12-3/TRBV12-4	-	ASSCEGGTISYEQY
TRBJ2-7	TRBV5-5	-	ASSFDSDYEQY
TRBJ2-7	TRBV20-1	-	SADRDRVPYEQY
TRBJ1-5	TRBV20-1	few	SARDNFGQPQH
TRBJ2-3	TRBV20-1	few	SARDAQRSTDTQY
TRBJ2-3	TRBV2	-	ATILGPSTDTQY
TRBJ2-1	TRBV3-1	few	ASARQGAYNEQF
TRBJ2-3	TRBV9	few	ASSVGSLSTDTQY
TRBJ2-5	TRBV25-1	few	ASTRLAGETQY
TRBJ2-7	TRBV28	many	ASSLNGAGGLEQY
TRBJ1-4	TRBV12-3/TRBV12-4	once	ASSQAPMPEKLF
TRBJ1-1	TRBV7-9	few	ASSLAVAGNTEAF
TRBJ2-2	TRBV27	many	ASKGAPNTGELF
TRBJ1-2	TRBV5-1	-	ASSFEGSSGYT
TRBJ1-4	TRBV15	-	ATSRVFSQGLSEKLF
TRBJ2-3	TRBV6-5	-	ASSSFHLTKPDTQY
TRBJ2-3	TRBV6-2/TRBV6-3	many	ASSQPGLQTDTQY
TRBJ1-6	TRBV10-2	-	ASSEILKGAGRPPLH
TRBJ2-2	TRBV4-1	many	ASSQPGRQRGSTGELF
TRBJ2-7	TRBV5-1	-	ASSLDRLGPSYEQY
TRBJ2-1	TRBV4-1	many	ASSSLGLADNEQF
TRBJ2-5	TRBV14	-	ASSHGLASETQY
TRBJ2-2	TRBV5-1	-	ASSLEAVRGTGELF
TRBJ1-1	TRBV5-1	few	ASREGTGGRNTEAF